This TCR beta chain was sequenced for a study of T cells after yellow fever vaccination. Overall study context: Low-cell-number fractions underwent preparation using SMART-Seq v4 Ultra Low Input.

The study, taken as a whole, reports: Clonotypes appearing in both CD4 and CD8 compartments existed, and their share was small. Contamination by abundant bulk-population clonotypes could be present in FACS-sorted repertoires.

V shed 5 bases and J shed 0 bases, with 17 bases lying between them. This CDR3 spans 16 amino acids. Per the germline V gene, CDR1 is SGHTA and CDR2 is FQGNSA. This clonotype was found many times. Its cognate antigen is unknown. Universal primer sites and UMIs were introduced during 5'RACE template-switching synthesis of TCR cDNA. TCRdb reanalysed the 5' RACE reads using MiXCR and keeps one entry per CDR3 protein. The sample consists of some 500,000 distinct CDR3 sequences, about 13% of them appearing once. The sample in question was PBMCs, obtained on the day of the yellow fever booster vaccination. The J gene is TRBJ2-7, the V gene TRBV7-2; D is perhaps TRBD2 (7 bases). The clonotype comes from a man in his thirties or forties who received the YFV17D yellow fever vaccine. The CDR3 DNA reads TGTGCCAGCAGCGCAGGGAGGGGGGGATTCTCCTACGAGCAGTACTTC. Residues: CASSAGRGGFSYEQYF.